The 16 T cell receptor beta chains below were found in one sample sequenced in a study of blood T cells in healthy people across ages. Using a J-beta primer mix together with a sample-barcoded 5' primer, a second PCR was run for roughly 7 to 12 cycles. Using its own MiXCR run on the 5' RACE reads, TCRdb lists one record per CDR3 protein. This sample has about 930,000 distinct CDR3 sequences, with almost 30% found just once. This sample was also put to use in a study of T cells of mothers and their children.

The source material was blood. All receptors derive from a woman aged 40 to 50 in good health.

Turning to this clonotype: This may come from a read error, since a much larger clone is one base off. The V and J genes are TRBV29-1 and TRBJ2-5, with D possibly matching TRBD1 (5 bases). From germline, CDR1 is SQVTM and CDR2 ANQGSEA. CDR3 length equals 14 residues. In DNA, the CDR3 is TGCGGCGTTGTTATGGCAGGGCATCGGGAGACCCAGTACTTC. Its protein is CGVVMAGHRETQYF.

This clonotype showed up just a few times. The V and J genes are TRBV4-2 and TRBJ2-3, with TRBD2 matching 11 bases. This CDR3 has 16 residues. V lost 3 bases and J lost 1; bases outside the gene matches: 3. The germline CDR1 and CDR2 sequences are LGHNA and YNFKEQ. The CDR3 bases are TGTGCCAGCAGCCAGCTACTAGCGGGGGGCACAGATACGCAGTATTTT. Translation: CASSQLLAGGTDTQYF.

Turning to this clonotype: This may stem from a read error, because a much larger clone lies one nucleotide away. The chain uses TRBV4-1 and TRBJ2-7; D possibly corresponds to TRBD1 (6 bases). The germline V gene has CDR1 MGHRA and CDR2 YSYEKL. The CDR3 sequence is 13 residues long. CDR3 in amino acids: CASSEDSTYKQYF. The DNA for the CDR3 is TGCGCCAGCAGCGAGGACAGCACCTACAAGCAGTACTTC.

The table lists this clonotype with a few counts. The chain recombines TRBV6-5 with TRBJ1-2; 11 nucleotides agree with TRBD1. V gave up 6 bases and J gave up 2 bases; unmatched junction bases: 5. Germline V lookup: CDR1 MNHEY, CDR2 SVGAGI. This CDR3 has 15 residues. CDR3 bases: TGTGCCAGCAGAGATTGGGACAGGGGGAACTATGGCTACACCTTC. Translating it yields CASRDWDRGNYGYTF.

This clonotype was recorded many times. The genes are TRBV27 and TRBJ2-2; TRBD1 matches at 8 bases. After removal of 7 bases from V and 1 base from J, the junction contained 8 bases not matched to a gene. The CDR3 covers 16 residues. Looked up from germline, CDR1 is MNHEY and CDR2 is SMNVEV (reference sequence). CDR3 bases: TGTGCCAGCAAAACCGGACAGGGTTTGAACACCGGGGAGCTGTTTTTT. Amino acids: CASKTGQGLNTGELFF.

The gene calls are TRBV5-1 and TRBJ2-7; D might be TRBD1 (6 bases). The V gene lost 7 bases and the J gene lost 7 bases, with 15 bases spanning the gap. The V gene's germline CDR1 is SGHRS and CDR2 YFSETQ. The CDR3 has 12 residues. The CDR3 sequence is CASPVQGYEQYF. The CDR3 DNA reads TGCGCCAGCCCCGTACAGGGTTATGAGCAGTACTTC.

This clonotype showed up many times. V is TRBV29-1 and J is TRBJ1-4; D is ambiguous. CDR3 size: 13 residues. The germline V and J ends were trimmed by 3 bases and 4 bases, with 9 bases remaining between them. Germline V CDR1 and CDR2: SQVTM, ANQGSEA. CDR3 DNA sequence: TGCAGCGTTGAGACCGCGGGTAATGAAAAACTGTTTTTT. Translation gives CSVETAGNEKLFF.

This clonotype was detected only once. The V call is TRBV10-3, the J call TRBJ2-2; D is uncertain. Looked up from germline, CDR1 is ENHRY and CDR2 is SYGVKD. Trimming shortened V by 4 bases and J by 2 bases, and 14 bases separated the two germline ends. CDR3 size: 16 residues. Here the CDR3 reads CAISVRGVDNTGELFF. In DNA, the CDR3 is TGTGCCATCAGTGTGCGCGGAGTGGATAACACCGGGGAGCTGTTTTTT.

This clonotype is a singleton in its sample. At one of its ends the junction is not consistent with the germline gene, which may arise from a read error. The chain recombines TRBV7-9 with TRBJ2-5; no definite D call. Germline V lookup: CDR1 SEHNR, CDR2 FQNEAQ (reference sequence). The CDR3 covers 13 residues. CDR3 coding DNA: TGTACCAGCAGCCTACCGAGACATATGGAGCAGTACTTC. Protein: CTSSLPRHMEQYF.

With regard to this clonotype: A much more abundant neighbour one base away suggests this may be a read error. The chain joins TRBV5-4 to TRBJ2-4; 12 positions match TRBD2. The end of the DNA fits TRBJ2-5 better, so the J call may be wrong. This CDR3 spans 14 amino acids. Looked up from germline, CDR1 is SGHNT and CDR2 is YYREEE (reference sequence). For the CDR3, the DNA is TGTGCCAGCACCGGACTAGCGGGGCAAGAGACCCAGTACTTC. As protein: CASTGLAGQETQYF.

This clonotype was counted many times. This chain joins TRBV7-2 and TRBJ2-7; a weak D match, TRBD2 (6 bases). This CDR3 has 14 residues. CDR1 and CDR2 from the germline V gene are SGHTA and FQGNSA. V lost 5 bases and J 4 bases, leaving 15 bases between the germline ends. The CDR3 loop is CASSGGILRYEQYF. CDR3 in DNA: TGTGCCAGCAGCGGCGGGATACTACGGTACGAGCAGTACTTC.

The chain couples TRBV29-1 to TRBJ1-3; 7 nucleotides match TRBD1. The CDR3 is made up of 16 amino acids. Germline CDR1 reads SQVTM; CDR2 reads ANQGSEA. V lost 0 bases, J lost 1 base, and 6 bases stayed unmatched. The CDR3 DNA sequence: TGCAGCGTTGAAGATCGTCAGGGGGTATCTGGAAACACCATATATTTT. Translated: CSVEDRQGVSGNTIYF.

This chain links TRBV30 with TRBJ2-5; 12 bases are shared with TRBD1. Germline V gene data show CDR1 as GTSNPN and CDR2 as SVGIG (reference sequence). V dropped 0 bases and J dropped 5; count of bases not matched to a gene: 4. The CDR3 is made up of 15 amino acids. CDR3 sequence: CAWSVAGTGGETQYF. As DNA, the CDR3 is TGTGCCTGGAGTGTAGCCGGGACAGGGGGCGAGACCCAGTACTTC.

This clonotype was counted at least ten times. The chain couples TRBV5-1 to TRBJ2-7; TRBD1 matches at 8 bases. This CDR3 is built from 16 residues. Trimming took 4 bases from V and 3 from J; bases not matched to a gene: 12. Germline values: CDR1 SGHRS, CDR2 YFSETQ. As DNA, the CDR3 is TGCGCCAGCAGCCCCACGGGACAGGTCCTGCTCTACGAGCAGTACTTC. It specifies CASSPTGQVLLYEQYF.

This clonotype showed up just a few times. The chain has TRBV6-2 or TRBV6-3 and TRBJ2-1; TRBD2 agrees at 10 bases. This CDR3 region has 16 residues. The J segment lost 6 bases and the V segment lost 7 bases, leaving 12 bases of the junction unmatched. Germline V gives CDR1 MNHEY, CDR2 SVGEGT. CDR3: CASNPARAGGLNEQFF. CDR3 nucleotide sequence: TGTGCCAGCAACCCCGCCCGAGCGGGGGGGCTCAATGAGCAGTTCTTC.

The chain carries TRBV20-1 and TRBJ2-5; TRBD1 aligns across 8 bases. The CDR3 is made up of 13 amino acids. V lost 6 bases and J lost 2; bases outside the gene matches: 5. The germline V gene has CDR1 DFQATT and CDR2 SNEGSKA (reference sequence). This CDR3 reads CSAVRTGQETQYF. As DNA, the CDR3 is TGCAGTGCCGTGAGGACAGGGCAAGAGACCCAGTACTTC.